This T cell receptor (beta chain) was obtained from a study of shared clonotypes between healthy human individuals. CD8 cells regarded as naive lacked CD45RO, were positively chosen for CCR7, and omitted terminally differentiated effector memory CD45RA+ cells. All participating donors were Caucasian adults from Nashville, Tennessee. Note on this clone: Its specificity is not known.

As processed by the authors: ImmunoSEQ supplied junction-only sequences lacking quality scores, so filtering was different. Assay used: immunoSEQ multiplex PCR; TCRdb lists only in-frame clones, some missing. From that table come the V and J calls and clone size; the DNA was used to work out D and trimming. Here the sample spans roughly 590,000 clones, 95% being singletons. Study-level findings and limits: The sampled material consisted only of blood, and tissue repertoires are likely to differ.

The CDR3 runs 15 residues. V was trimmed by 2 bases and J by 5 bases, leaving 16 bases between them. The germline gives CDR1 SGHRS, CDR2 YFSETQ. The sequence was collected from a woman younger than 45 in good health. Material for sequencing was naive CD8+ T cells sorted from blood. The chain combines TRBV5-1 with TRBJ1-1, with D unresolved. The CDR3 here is CASSFTASLRTEAFF. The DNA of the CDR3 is TGCGCCAGCAGCTTCACGGCTTCCTTGAGGACTGAAGCTTTCTTT.